This is a list of T cell receptor beta chains from one sample in a study of prognosis after radiotherapy for stage I lung cancer. TCRdb independently ran MiXCR on the multiplex PCR reads; one entry per CDR3 protein. The repertoire includes about 12,000 distinct CDR3 sequences, 45% to 60% of them detected once, and 20% to 25% sits in the top ten. Source: PBMCs, taken before or after stereotactic body radiation therapy (not recorded which). These receptors originate from a donor older than 45 with non-small cell lung cancer. Each CDR3 is given with its conserved first and last residue. The D gene is left open where the match is weak. Clone size is given for some rows only: seen once, a few or many times, or a class if the clone is expanded.

d_call: -; j_call: TRBJ1-3; v_call: TRBV7-6; clone_size: many; cdr3_nt: TGTGCCAGCAGCTTAGGGCTGGGAGCCTCTGGAAACACCATATATTTT; cdr3_aa: CASSLGLGASGNTIYF
d_call: -; j_call: TRBJ1-6; v_call: TRBV12-3/TRBV12-4; clone_size: -; cdr3_nt: TGTGCCAGCAGTTTGCAGGGCGATTCACCCCTCCACTTT; cdr3_aa: CASSLQGDSPLHF
d_call: -; j_call: TRBJ1-1; v_call: TRBV27; clone_size: medium-sized; cdr3_nt: TGTGCCAGCAGTTTACGGATCCTTGACACTGAAGCTTTCTTT; cdr3_aa: CASSLRILDTEAFF
d_call: TRBD1; j_call: TRBJ2-1; v_call: TRBV4-1; clone_size: medium-sized; cdr3_nt: TGCGCCAGCAGCCAAGGGGACAGGGACTACAATGAGCAGTTCTTC; cdr3_aa: CASSQGDRDYNEQFF
d_call: -; j_call: TRBJ2-5; v_call: TRBV20-1; clone_size: many; cdr3_nt: TGCAGTGCTAGAGAGACTGGCCAAAAGGAGACCCAGTACTTC; cdr3_aa: CSARETGQKETQYF
d_call: -; j_call: TRBJ1-4; v_call: TRBV5-1; clone_size: many; cdr3_nt: TGCGCCAGCAGGAGTGTTCGTGGTGAAAAACTGTTTTTT; cdr3_aa: CASRSVRGEKLFF
d_call: -; j_call: TRBJ1-2; v_call: TRBV20-1; clone_size: medium-sized; cdr3_nt: TGCAGTGTTACTCAGGGAGACTATGGCTACACCTTC; cdr3_aa: CSVTQGDYGYTF
d_call: -; j_call: TRBJ1-4; v_call: TRBV7-9; clone_size: -; cdr3_nt: TGTGCCAGCAGTCCCTTAACTGCAACTAATGAAAAACTGTTTTTT; cdr3_aa: CASSPLTATNEKLFF
d_call: -; j_call: TRBJ1-3; v_call: TRBV28; clone_size: medium-sized; cdr3_nt: TGTGCCAGCAGGGACACTACCACCATATATTTT; cdr3_aa: CASRDTTTIYF
d_call: TRBD2; j_call: TRBJ2-1; v_call: TRBV24-1; clone_size: medium-sized; cdr3_nt: TGTGCCACCAGTGATTTGACTAGCGGGCGCTCCTACAATGAGCAGTTCTTC; cdr3_aa: CATSDLTSGRSYNEQFF
d_call: TRBD1; j_call: TRBJ2-7; v_call: TRBV12-3/TRBV12-4; clone_size: -; cdr3_nt: TGTGCCAGCAGCCTCGGACAGGGCGAGCAGTACTTC; cdr3_aa: CASSLGQGEQYF
d_call: -; j_call: TRBJ2-3; v_call: TRBV7-6; clone_size: -; cdr3_nt: TGTGCCAGCAGCTCCTACACATATACGCAATATTTT; cdr3_aa: CASSSYTYTQYF
d_call: -; j_call: TRBJ1-6; v_call: TRBV4-2; clone_size: medium-sized; cdr3_nt: TGTGCCAGCAGCCAAGAAAGAGGGACGGGCTATAATTCACCCCTCCACTTT; cdr3_aa: CASSQERGTGYNSPLHF
d_call: -; j_call: TRBJ1-3; v_call: TRBV5-6; clone_size: medium-sized; cdr3_nt: TGTGCCAGCAGCTCAGGGAGCTCTGGAAACACCATATATTTT; cdr3_aa: CASSSGSSGNTIYF
d_call: TRBD2; j_call: TRBJ2-2; v_call: TRBV20-1; clone_size: medium-sized; cdr3_nt: TGCAGTGCTAGAGATCGACTAGCGGGAGCTACCGGGGAGCTGTTTTTT; cdr3_aa: CSARDRLAGATGELFF
d_call: -; j_call: TRBJ2-5; v_call: TRBV10-3; clone_size: many; cdr3_nt: TGTGCCATCAGCGGGGGTGACGTGGAGACCCAGTACTTC; cdr3_aa: CAISGGDVETQYF
d_call: TRBD2; j_call: TRBJ2-1; v_call: TRBV19; clone_size: many; cdr3_nt: TGTGCCAGTAAAGCTAGCGGGAGATCCTACAATGAGCAGTTCTTC; cdr3_aa: CASKASGRSYNEQFF
d_call: -; j_call: TRBJ2-2; v_call: TRBV7-8; clone_size: -; cdr3_nt: TGTGCCAGCAGCTTAGCGCCCCCAAGGGTATTAGGGGAGCTGTTTTTT; cdr3_aa: CASSLAPPRVLGELFF
d_call: TRBD1; j_call: TRBJ1-1; v_call: TRBV29-1; clone_size: many; cdr3_nt: TGCAGCGTAGGGGGGGACAGCCTTTTGAACACTGAAGCTTTCTTT; cdr3_aa: CSVGGDSLLNTEAFF
d_call: -; j_call: TRBJ2-3; v_call: TRBV6-2/TRBV6-3; clone_size: -; cdr3_nt: TGTGCCAGCAGTTGGCCTAGCCGTGCCCCCACATATACGCAGTATTTT; cdr3_aa: CASSWPSRAPTYTQYF
d_call: -; j_call: TRBJ2-3; v_call: TRBV4-2; clone_size: medium-sized; cdr3_nt: TGTGCCAGCAGCCAAGTTGGGCGGAGGGGGGAACACGCCTTTGAGTATTTT; cdr3_aa: CASSQVGRRGEHAFEYF
d_call: -; j_call: TRBJ1-5; v_call: TRBV27; clone_size: medium-sized; cdr3_nt: TGTGCCAGCAGTTTATTGGGAGCGGATCAGCCCCAGCATTTT; cdr3_aa: CASSLLGADQPQHF
d_call: -; j_call: TRBJ2-1; v_call: TRBV20-1; clone_size: -; cdr3_nt: TGCAGTGCTCCCCTGGGGGCGGGGGCATACAATGAGCAGTTCTTC; cdr3_aa: CSAPLGAGAYNEQFF
d_call: -; j_call: TRBJ1-1; v_call: TRBV5-1; clone_size: many; cdr3_nt: TGCGCCAGCAGCTTGATCAGTGGGGGCGATAGGACTGAAGCTTTCTTT; cdr3_aa: CASSLISGGDRTEAFF
d_call: -; j_call: TRBJ2-3; v_call: TRBV6-1; clone_size: -; cdr3_nt: TGTGCCAGCAGCAGGGAGGTCCTCGATACGCAGTATTTT; cdr3_aa: CASSREVLDTQYF
d_call: -; j_call: TRBJ2-5; v_call: TRBV18; clone_size: many; cdr3_nt: TGTGCCAGCTCACGAGACGGTGGGTTTCTGGAGACCCAGTACTTC; cdr3_aa: CASSRDGGFLETQYF
d_call: TRBD1; j_call: TRBJ2-7; v_call: TRBV28; clone_size: large; cdr3_nt: TGTGCCAGCAGCCAAGAGTTTTTGGGACAGGGCTACGAGCAGTACTTC; cdr3_aa: CASSQEFLGQGYEQYF
d_call: -; j_call: TRBJ2-7; v_call: TRBV9; clone_size: many; cdr3_nt: TGTGCCAGCAGCGTAGAAGGGTTCTACGAGCAGTACTTC; cdr3_aa: CASSVEGFYEQYF
d_call: -; j_call: TRBJ2-3; v_call: TRBV2; clone_size: -; cdr3_nt: TGTGCCAGCTCCCCAGAGACACCGAGAGATACGCAGTATTTT; cdr3_aa: CASSPETPRDTQYF